These T cell receptor beta chains were read from a single sample in a study of ipilimumab plus nivolumab after autologous stem cell transplantation. Measured with immunoSEQ multiplex PCR; TCRdb has only the in-frame clones, and not every one. Among 15,000 to 20,000 clones listed, 75% to 85% were seen once. Here the sequenced sample was PBMCs, taken in a trial of ipilimumab plus nivolumab as post-transplant consolidation. Source of these receptors: a male donor with diffuse large B-cell lymphoma. Both conserved end residues are part of each CDR3. A D gene is named only where the DNA matches it firmly. For some rows the clone size is stated as once, few or many, or as a class when expanded; others skip it.

length	V	D	size	J	DNA	CDR3
14	TRBV10-3	NA	NA	TRBJ2-7	TGTGCCATCAGTGAGTCGGGCACACACTACGAGCAGTACTTC	CAISESGTHYEQYF
15	TRBV19	TRBD2	NA	TRBJ2-1	TGTGCCAGTAGTATAAACGCGGGAGGGAGTAATGAGCAGTTCTTC	CASSINAGGSNEQFF
16	TRBV7-8	NA	few	TRBJ1-1	TGTGCCAGCAGCCGAGGAGGATCGGGGCCGAACACTGAAGCTTTCTTT	CASSRGGSGPNTEAFF
15	TRBV14	TRBD1	NA	TRBJ1-1	TGTGCCAGCAGCCTCAGGGACAGAAAGAACACTGAAGCTTTCTTT	CASSLRDRKNTEAFF
14	TRBV7-2	NA	NA	TRBJ2-1	TGTGCCAGCAGCTCCGTCGGGACATACAATGAGCAGTTCTTC	CASSSVGTYNEQFF
15	TRBV9	NA	once	TRBJ1-1	TGTGCCAGCAGCGTAGAGGTAAGGGGTGGAACTGAAGCTTTCTTT	CASSVEVRGGTEAFF
15	TRBV6-6	TRBD2	few	TRBJ2-2	TGTGCCAGCAGTGCGGGGGGGATAAGGGCCGGGGAGCTGTTTTTT	CASSAGGIRAGELFF
13	TRBV7-3	NA	NA	TRBJ1-1	TGTGCCAGCAGCTCCACAGGGACCACTGAAGCTTTCTTT	CASSSTGTTEAFF
14	TRBV6-1	NA	NA	TRBJ1-2	TGTGCCAGCAGTGAAGGGTCAGTCTTAGGTGGCTACACCTTC	CASSEGSVLGGYTF
13	TRBV5-1	NA	few	TRBJ1-4	TGCGCCAGCAGCAGGGTCGCTAATGAAAAACTGTTTTTT	CASSRVANEKLFF
12	TRBV7-9	NA	few	TRBJ2-7	TGTGCCAGCAGTCCGAGACTCTTCGAGCAGTACTTC	CASSPRLFEQYF
15	TRBV19	NA	NA	TRBJ2-4	TGTGCCAGTAGACCCTCCAGGGTATTCAAAAACATTCAGTACTTC	CASRPSRVFKNIQYF
12	TRBV5-1	NA	NA	TRBJ2-3	TGCGCCAGCAGCTTTCGGGTGGATACGCAGTATTTT	CASSFRVDTQYF
16	TRBV30	TRBD1	NA	TRBJ1-2	TGTGCCTGGAGTGAAGGACAGGGGGGGGAAGGGAGTGGCTACACCTTC	CAWSEGQGGEGSGYTF
14	TRBV30	NA	NA	TRBJ2-7	TGTGCCTGGAGTGTCTTGCAGGGAAAATACGAGCAGTACTTC	CAWSVLQGKYEQYF
15	TRBV6-5	TRBD1	NA	TRBJ1-1	TGTGCCAGCAGTTACAGGGACAGGGCCCACACTGAAGCTTTCTTT	CASSYRDRAHTEAFF
15	TRBV30	NA	NA	TRBJ1-2	TGTGCCTGGGAGGGAGGGGACCCCTTTACCTATGGCTACACCTTC	CAWEGGDPFTYGYTF
13	TRBV11-2	NA	NA	TRBJ2-7	TGTGCCAGCAGCTTAGGTGGGTTTATCGAGCAGTACTTC	CASSLGGFIEQYF
17	TRBV30	NA	NA	TRBJ2-3	TGTGCCTGGAGTTTACCCGGGGGATGGGGGAGGACAGATACGCAGTATTTT	CAWSLPGGWGRTDTQYF
15	TRBV29-1	NA	NA	TRBJ1-4	TGCAGCGTTGGCGAAGGGCGCAGGGTCAGGGAAAAACTGTTTTTT	CSVGEGRRVREKLFF
12	TRBV29-1	NA	NA	TRBJ1-2	TGCAGCGCCCGAGGCTCTACCGCAGGCTACACCTTC	CSARGSTAGYTF
14	TRBV2	TRBD1	NA	TRBJ2-1	TGTGCCAGCAGTCTGGACAGGGGAAACAATGAGCAGTTCTTC	CASSLDRGNNEQFF
14	TRBV11-3	TRBD1	few	TRBJ2-7	TGTGCCAGCAGCTTGGGGACAGGGGGGTACGAGCAGTACTTC	CASSLGTGGYEQYF
14	TRBV4-1	NA	NA	TRBJ2-5	TGCGCCAGCAGCCAAGATCCATTTCAAGAGACCCAGTACTTC	CASSQDPFQETQYF
14	TRBV6-5	NA	NA	TRBJ1-1	TGTGCCAGCAGTTACCGCAGGGGTGTGGCTGAAGCTTTCTTT	CASSYRRGVAEAFF
14	TRBV12-5	NA	NA	TRBJ2-7	TGTGCTAGTGGTTCGGTTACGAGCTCCTACGAGCAGTACTTC	CASGSVTSSYEQYF
14	TRBV10-3	TRBD1	NA	TRBJ2-3	TGTGCCACCGACAGGGGGCGAGGGGCAGATACGCAGTATTTT	CATDRGRGADTQYF
18	TRBV19	TRBD2	NA	TRBJ2-1	TGTGCCAGTAGTATCCGGACTAGCGGGAGGAAAACGTACAATGAGCAGTTCTTC	CASSIRTSGRKTYNEQFF
16	TRBV4-1	TRBD2	NA	TRBJ2-1	TGCGCCAGCAGCCATCTTGGCGGGAGATCCTACAATGAGCAGTTCTTC	CASSHLGGRSYNEQFF
12	TRBV18	NA	NA	TRBJ2-5	TGTGCCAGCTCACCCGGAGAAGAGACCCAGTACTTC	CASSPGEETQYF
16	TRBV2	NA	NA	TRBJ1-6	TGTGCCAGCAGACTTGTGATGTCCTCCTATAATTCACCCCTCCACTTT	CASRLVMSSYNSPLHF
16	TRBV7-9	NA	NA	TRBJ2-5	TGTGCCAGCAGCCCCAACTCCCCAACATTTCAAGAGACCCAGTACTTC	CASSPNSPTFQETQYF
14	TRBV19	NA	NA	TRBJ2-7	TGTGCCAGTAGTCCCCGGGTTAGCACATACGAGCAGTACTTC	CASSPRVSTYEQYF
15	TRBV10-3	NA	NA	TRBJ2-1	TGTGCCATCTCTACGGACAGCTACTCCTACAATGAGCAGTTCTTC	CAISTDSYSYNEQFF
14	TRBV5-4	TRBD2	NA	TRBJ2-7	TGTGCCAGCAGCTTGGAACTAGCGGGGTCCGAGCAGTACTTC	CASSLELAGSEQYF
16	TRBV5-1	NA	once	TRBJ2-3	TGCGCCAGCAGCTTGGAGTGGGGGAGGAGTACGGATACGCAGTATTTT	CASSLEWGRSTDTQYF
13	TRBV6-1	NA	NA	TRBJ1-5	TGTGCCAGCAGCCAACAGGAGAGGCAGCCCCAGCATTTT	CASSQQERQPQHF
11	TRBV5-6	NA	NA	TRBJ2-5	TGTGCCAGCAGCTCCACGGAGACCCAGTACTTC	CASSSTETQYF
12	TRBV27	NA	NA	TRBJ2-7	TGTGCCAGCAGTTTAGCGAGCCCCGAGCAGTACTTC	CASSLASPEQYF
15	TRBV5-8	NA	NA	TRBJ1-3	TGTGCCAGCAGCTTGGGATGGAGCTCTGGAAACACCATATATTTT	CASSLGWSSGNTIYF
17	TRBV7-2	TRBD2	NA	TRBJ2-5	TGTGCCAGCAGCTCGCCGGGACTAGCGGTCGTGTGGGAGACCCAGTACTTC	CASSSPGLAVVWETQYF
15	TRBV7-6	TRBD1	NA	TRBJ2-2	TGTGCCAGCAGCTTTAGGGACAGGGGGCCCGGGGAGCTGTTTTTT	CASSFRDRGPGELFF
16	TRBV7-9	TRBD2	NA	TRBJ2-3	TGTGCCAGCAGCTCAGTAGCGGGGGGGGCTACAGATACGCAGTATTTT	CASSSVAGGATDTQYF
13	TRBV30	NA	NA	TRBJ2-7	TGTGCCTGGAGTGTCCAGGGGTTGAACGAGCAGTACTTC	CAWSVQGLNEQYF
18	TRBV5-5	NA	NA	TRBJ1-6	TGTGCCAGCAGCTACCGCAAACCGACCCACACCGATAATTCACCCCTCCACTTT	CASSYRKPTHTDNSPLHF
13	TRBV15	NA	NA	TRBJ2-3	TGTGCCACCAGCAGAGAGGGGTTAGATACGCAGTATTTT	CATSREGLDTQYF
15	TRBV11-3	NA	once	TRBJ2-5	TGTGCCAGCAGCCTCGGTGGGCATTCACAAGAGACCCAGTACTTC	CASSLGGHSQETQYF
13	TRBV19	NA	few	TRBJ2-7	TGTGCCAGTAGCCGATCATGGTCCTACGAGCAGTACTTC	CASSRSWSYEQYF
14	TRBV5-1	NA	NA	TRBJ1-3	TGCGCCAGCAGCTTGGAAGGCGTTGGAAACACCATATATTTT	CASSLEGVGNTIYF
16	TRBV5-4	TRBD1	NA	TRBJ2-2	TGTGCCAGCAGCCCGGGACAGGGGGCATGGACCGGGGAGCTGTTTTTT	CASSPGQGAWTGELFF
14	TRBV6-5	TRBD2	NA	TRBJ2-1	TGTGCCAGCACACTAGCGGGAGGGTACAATGAGCAGTTCTTC	CASTLAGGYNEQFF
12	TRBV14	NA	once	TRBJ2-7	TGTGCCAGCAGCCATAGGTCCTACGAGCAGTACTTC	CASSHRSYEQYF
15	TRBV29-1	TRBD1	NA	TRBJ2-6	TGCAGCGCCGGGACAGGAGTATCTGGGGCCAACGTCCTGACTTTC	CSAGTGVSGANVLTF
13	TRBV30	NA	NA	TRBJ1-3	TGTGCCTGGAGTGTACTGATTGGAGACACCATATATTTT	CAWSVLIGDTIYF
13	TRBV16	NA	NA	TRBJ1-5	TGTGCCAGCAGTAAGGGGCGCAATCAGCCCCAGCATTTT	CASSKGRNQPQHF
14	TRBV19	TRBD2	NA	TRBJ2-3	TGTGCCAGTAGCGACTGGACTAGCCCAGATACGCAGTATTTT	CASSDWTSPDTQYF
13	TRBV29-1	TRBD1	NA	TRBJ2-5	TGCAGCGTTGAGGACAGGGGGCGTCGGACCCAGTACTTC	CSVEDRGRRTQYF
16	TRBV6-1	TRBD2	NA	TRBJ2-7	TGTGCCAGCAGTGAAGCGCTAGCGGGAGGGAATTACGAGCAGTACTTC	CASSEALAGGNYEQYF
16	TRBV12-5	TRBD1	NA	TRBJ2-2	TGTGCTAGTGGTTCCTCCGGGACAGGGATTACCGGGGAGCTGTTTTTT	CASGSSGTGITGELFF
15	TRBV15	NA	few	TRBJ2-5	TGTGCCACCAGCAGTCTCTCGACTGAGACCGAGACCCAGTACTTC	CATSSLSTETETQYF